The subject of this entry is one T cell receptor beta chain. Its antigen is still unknown. This sample is part of a study of CD8+ T cells in alopecia areata. At the level of the study: It was oral tofacitinib, at 5 to 10 mg twice daily, that treated patients received. Whole-study findings and limits: More clonal than normal scalp was lesional scalp, particularly alopecia totalis/universalis.

Sorting of CD4+ and CD8+ T cells was performed on PBMCs. Extracted RNA was reverse transcribed, and the resulting cDNA served as sequencing template. Profiled with immunoSEQ multiplex PCR; TCRdb holds only in-frame clones, not every one. The profile shows 100,000 to 150,000 clones, approximately 48% of them singletons. Sequenced here: CD8+ T cells sorted from blood, sampled at week 0. The receptor was isolated from a human donor with alopecia areata.

Here the CDR3 DNA reads TGTGCCAGCAGCTTGGGCAAAGGCCTAACAGGGAGTAGATACGAGCAGTACTTC. Translated: CASSLGKGLTGSRYEQYF. The chain recombines TRBV7-9 with TRBJ2-7; possibly TRBD1 for D (6 bases). The length of the CDR3 is 18 residues. From germline, CDR1 is SEHNR and CDR2 FQNEAQ (reference sequence). Trimming stripped 3 bases from V and 4 bases from J, with 25 bases between.